One sample yielded the 20 T cell receptor beta chains listed below, sequenced in a study of cytomegalovirus exposure and HLA in healthy donors. Both 60 Vbeta primers and 13 Jbeta primers went into the PCR. This table comes from immunoSEQ multiplex PCR, and its TCRdb copy is limited to in-frame clones, with some not included. The table for this sample gives approximately 110,000 clones. Sequenced material: PBMCs. The source is a man aged 35-49 years in good health and CMV-seronegative.

The chain has TRBV15 and TRBJ2-7; 8 bases map to TRBD1. With 4 bases clipped from V and 12 bases from J, the junction kept 11 bases outside the gene matches. In germline, CDR1 is LNHNV, CDR2 YYDKDF (reference sequence). This CDR3 has 13 residues. This chain's CDR3 is CATSKDRGRAVYF. The CDR3 bases are TGTGCCACCAGCAAAGACAGGGGAAGGGCGGTGTACTTC. Full variable domain (missing parts from reference TRBV15 and TRBJ2-7): DAMVIQNPRYQVTQFGKPVTLSCSQTLNHNVMYWYQQKSSQAPKLLFHYYDKDFNNEADTPDNFQSRRPNTSFCFLDIRSPGLGDTAMYLCATSKDRGRAVYFGPGTRLTVT.

This chain joins TRBV5-8 and TRBJ2-2; TRBD1 might be the D (6 bases). Trimming cost V 3 bases and J 0 bases, with 12 bases left between them. The CDR3 length is 16 residues. Germline V lookup: CDR1 SGHTS, CDR2 YDEGEE. The chain's CDR3 is CASSSGQRTNTGELFF. CDR3 in DNA: TGTGCCAGCAGCTCCGGACAGCGAACGAACACCGGGGAGCTGTTTTTT.

The chain recombines TRBV28 with TRBJ2-7; 8 nucleotides align to TRBD2. Per germline, CDR1 MDHEN and CDR2 SYDVKM. The V and J ends lost 6 bases and 2 bases, in that order; junction bases with no gene match: 3. This CDR3 has 13 amino acids. DNA for the CDR3: TGTGCCAGCAGCACTAGCGGACCCTACGAGCAGTACTTC. It is translated as CASSTSGPYEQYF.

The rearrangement links TRBV11-3 to TRBJ2-3, with D perhaps TRBD2 (6 bases). There are 14 residues in the CDR3. Germline lookup yields CDR1 SGHNT and CDR2 YENEEA. The V and J ends lost 1 base and 7 bases respectively, with 12 bases between them. The CDR3 DNA reads as TGTGCCAGCAGCTTAGGACGGGAGAGGCATACGCAGTATTTT. Translation gives CASSLGRERHTQYF.

The chain recombines TRBV4-3 with TRBJ1-1; tentative D call: TRBD1 (5 bases). CDR3 length: 16 amino acids. V was pared by 0 bases and J by 4 bases, with 15 bases between. The germline V gene has CDR1 LGHNA and CDR2 YSLEER. The CDR3 nucleotides read TGCGCCAGCAGCCAAGAGCGGCAGGGTATGGTCACTGAAGCTTTCTTT. This sequence encodes CASSQERQGMVTEAFF.

The rearrangement joins TRBV28 to TRBJ2-7; a weak D match, TRBD2 (6 bases). The CDR3 totals 15 residues. The V end was cut by 2 bases, the J end by 2 bases, with 13 bases between. Looked up from germline, CDR1 is MDHEN and CDR2 is SYDVKM. The CDR3 region has the DNA TGTGCCAGCAGTTTAGCGGGGCTGCTAACCTACGAGCAGTACTTC. This gives the protein CASSLAGLLTYEQYF.

Regarding this clone: The junction does not match germline at one end; this may be a read error. This chain uses TRBV7-7 with TRBJ2-5; TRBD1 aligns across 7 bases. The length of the CDR3 is 13 residues. Germline loops: CDR1 SSHAT, CDR2 FNYEAQ (reference sequence). The CDR3 protein is CASSRDREETQYF. In DNA, the CDR3 is TGTGCTAGCAGCCGCGACAGGGAAGAGACCCAGTACTTC.

This chain links TRBV5-6 with TRBJ1-5; D uncertain. CDR1 SGHDT and CDR2 YYEEEE come from the germline V gene. Trimming pared 3 bases from V and 5 bases from J, leaving 15 bases between. CDR3 length: 15 residues. CDR3 residues: CASSSTGRSHQPQHF. CDR3 sequence (DNA): TGTGCCAGCAGCTCTACCGGGAGATCTCATCAGCCCCAGCATTTT.

The chain joins TRBV7-9 to TRBJ1-2, with D possibly TRBD1 on 6 matching bases. This CDR3 comprises 13 residues. V dropped 5 bases and J dropped 10 bases, with 17 bases sitting between them. Germline V lookup: CDR1 SEHNR, CDR2 FQNEAQ (reference sequence). Here the CDR3 reads CASSIEGGALYTF. CDR3 nucleotide sequence: TGTGCCAGCAGCATCGAGGGGGGGGCCCTCTACACCTTC.

The CDR3 here is CASSFGEDSYQETQYF. CDR3 bases: TGCGCCAGCAGCTTCGGGGAGGATAGTTACCAAGAGACCCAGTACTTC. The V and J genes are TRBV5-1 and TRBJ2-5; weak D call: TRBD2 (6 bases). The CDR3 length is 16 residues. Germline lookup yields CDR1 SGHRS and CDR2 YFSETQ. Trimming stripped 2 bases from V and 0 bases from J, with 14 bases between.

The V gene is TRBV2, the J gene TRBJ2-1; TRBD2 matches at 10 bases. Trimming removed 5 bases from V and 4 bases from J; junction bases left unmatched: 5. The CDR3 extends over 15 amino acids. Germline lookup yields CDR1 SNHLY and CDR2 FYNNEI. The CDR3 DNA reads TGTGCCAGCAGTAGGCTAGCGGGAGTATACAATGAGCAGTTCTTC. It yields the protein CASSRLAGVYNEQFF.

The V call is TRBV29-1, the J call TRBJ1-1; the D gene is possibly TRBD1 (5 bases). Trimming shortened V by 6 bases and J by 4 bases, and 12 bases separated the two germline ends. Germline V lookup: CDR1 SQVTM, CDR2 ANQGSEA. The CDR3 spans 12 residues. The CDR3 DNA is TGCAGCGTCGACCGGGGGTCCACTGAAGCTTTCTTT. It codes for CSVDRGSTEAFF.

The V and J genes are TRBV11-2 and TRBJ2-2; 11 nucleotides match TRBD2. Germline V gene lookup returns CDR1 SGHAT and CDR2 FQNNGV. Trimming cost V 5 bases and J 8 bases; bases outside gene matches: 13. The CDR3 has 17 residues. Written as DNA, the CDR3 is TGTGCCAGCAGCGCCGCTAGCGGGAGGCCTTCAGCTGGGGAGCTGTTTTTT. It encodes CASSAASGRPSAGELFF.

The chain couples TRBV29-1 to TRBJ2-2; TRBD1 matches at 8 bases. Germline CDR1 is SQVTM and CDR2 is ANQGSEA. CDR3 length: 15 residues. The V gene end was trimmed by 1 base and the J gene end by 6 bases; junction bases not matched to a gene: 7. CDR3 amino acids: CSVEGRTGIAGELFF. DNA of the CDR3: TGCAGCGTTGAAGGTCGGACAGGGATCGCCGGGGAGCTGTTTTTT.

The chain joins TRBV19 to TRBJ2-6; D possibly corresponds to TRBD1 (5 bases). The germline V gene has CDR1 LNHDA and CDR2 SQIVND (reference sequence). The length of the CDR3 is 15 residues. With 4 bases removed from V and 2 bases from J, the gap between germline ends came to 9 bases. CDR3 nucleotide sequence: TGTGCCAGTAGTACAACAGGTACTGGGGCCAACGTCCTGACTTTC. Protein product: CASSTTGTGANVLTF. Full variable domain (outside the CDR3, taken from reference TRBV19 and TRBJ2-6): DGGITQSPKYLFRKEGQNVTLSCEQNLNHDAMYWYRQDPGQGLRLIYYSQIVNDFQKGDIAEGYSVSREKKESFPLTVTSAQKNPTAFYLCASSTTGTGANVLTFGAGSRLTVL.

The chain carries TRBV7-9 and TRBJ2-5, with TRBD1 matching 10 bases. The length of the CDR3 is 17 residues. Per germline, CDR1 SEHNR and CDR2 FQNEAQ (reference sequence). The junction had 13 bases not matched to a gene; V was cut back by 8 bases and J by 1 base. CDR3 in DNA: TGTGCCAGCGGGCCTCGTTGGGACAGGGGTGGCCAAGAGACCCAGTACTTC. Residues: CASGPRWDRGGQETQYF. Full variable domain (rest looked up from reference TRBV7-9 and TRBJ2-5): DTGVSQNPRHKITKRGQNVTFRCDPISEHNRLYWYRQTLGQGPEFLTYFQNEAQLEKSRLLSDRFSAERPKGSFSTLEIQRTEQGDSAMYLCASGPRWDRGGQETQYFGPGTRLLVL.

The genes are TRBV19 and TRBJ2-7; TRBD2 matches 7 bases. Trimming took 4 bases from V and 4 from J; bases not matched to a gene: 10. This CDR3 has 15 amino acids. The germline CDR1 and CDR2 sequences are LNHDA and SQIVND (reference sequence). CDR3 DNA sequence: TGTGCCAGTAGTACCCGGCCGGGAGGCGAGTACGAGCAGTACTTC. It yields the protein CASSTRPGGEYEQYF.

This sequence joins TRBV28 and TRBJ2-2, with 10 bases that match TRBD2. Germline V gives CDR1 MDHEN, CDR2 SYDVKM. The length of the CDR3 is 14 residues. The V and J ends lost 6 bases and 6 bases, in that order; junction bases with no gene match: 4. The CDR3 sequence is CASRLAGAAGELFF. The CDR3 nucleotides read TGTGCCAGCAGGCTAGCGGGAGCCGCCGGGGAGCTGTTTTTT.

The V gene is TRBV9, the J gene TRBJ1-2; D may be TRBD1 (5 bases). Deletions cut 0 bases from V and 7 bases from J, with 22 bases between. The germline V gene encodes CDR1 SGDLS and CDR2 YYNGEE. The CDR3 covers 17 residues. CDR3 protein: CASSVGRGKGPLSGYTF. The CDR3 nucleotides read TGTGCCAGCAGCGTAGGAAGGGGTAAGGGCCCGCTGAGTGGCTACACCTTC.

The chain links TRBV5-1 to TRBJ2-7, with 9 bases that match TRBD1. V trimming: 3 bases; J trimming: 5 bases; junction bases outside the gene matches: 6. The CDR3 extends over 14 amino acids. Germline V gene sequence: CDR1 SGHRS, CDR2 YFSETQ. This chain's CDR3 is CASSSTGTGNEQYF. CDR3 DNA: TGCGCCAGCAGCTCAACCGGGACAGGGAACGAGCAGTACTTC.